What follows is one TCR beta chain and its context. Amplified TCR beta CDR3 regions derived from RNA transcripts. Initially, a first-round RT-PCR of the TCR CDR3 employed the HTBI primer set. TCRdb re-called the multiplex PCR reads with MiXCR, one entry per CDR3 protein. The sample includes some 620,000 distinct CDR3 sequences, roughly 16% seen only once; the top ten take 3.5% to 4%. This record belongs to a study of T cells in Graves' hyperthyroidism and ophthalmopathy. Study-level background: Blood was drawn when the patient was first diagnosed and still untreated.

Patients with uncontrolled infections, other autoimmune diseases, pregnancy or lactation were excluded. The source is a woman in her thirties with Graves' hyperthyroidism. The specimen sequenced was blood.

The CDR3 DNA sequence: TGTGCCACCAGAAGGACTAGCGGGAGGGTTACAGATACGCAGTATTTT. Residues: CATRRTSGRVTDTQYF. The V call is TRBV15, the J call TRBJ2-3; 15 bases fit TRBD2. CDR3 size: 16 residues. V lost 6 bases to trimming and J lost 3 bases; unmatched junction nucleotides: 4. The germline V gene encodes CDR1 LNHNV and CDR2 YYDKDF (reference sequence).